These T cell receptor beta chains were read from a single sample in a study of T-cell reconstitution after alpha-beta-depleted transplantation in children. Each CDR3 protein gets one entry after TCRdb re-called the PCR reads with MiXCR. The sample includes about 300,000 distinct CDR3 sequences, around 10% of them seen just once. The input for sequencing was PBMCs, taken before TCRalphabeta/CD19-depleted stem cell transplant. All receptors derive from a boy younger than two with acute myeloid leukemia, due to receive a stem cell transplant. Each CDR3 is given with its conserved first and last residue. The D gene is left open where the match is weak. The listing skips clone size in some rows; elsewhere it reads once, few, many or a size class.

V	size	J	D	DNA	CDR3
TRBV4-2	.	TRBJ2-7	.	TGTGCCAGCAGCCAAGGCATGACCTACGAGCAGTACTTC	CASSQGMTYEQYF
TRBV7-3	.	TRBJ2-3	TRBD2	TGTGCCAGCAGCTCGACTAGCGGGGGGGCCACAGATACGCAGTATTTT	CASSSTSGGATDTQYF
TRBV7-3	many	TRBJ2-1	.	TGTGCCAGCAGCTTAGGGGCCCACCCGCACAATGAGCAGTTCTTC	CASSLGAHPHNEQFF
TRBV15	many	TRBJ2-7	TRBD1	TGTGCCACCAGCCGCCTGGGACAGGGGGCGGTTAGGGAGCAGTACTTC	CATSRLGQGAVREQYF
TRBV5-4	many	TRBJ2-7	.	TGTGCCAGCATTCTACCCCATTTCGGAGCGTCCGAGGTGGAGCAGTACTTC	CASILPHFGASEVEQYF
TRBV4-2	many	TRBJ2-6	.	TGTGCCAGCAGCACCCGGACAGTCTCTGGGGCCAACGTCCTGACTTTC	CASSTRTVSGANVLTF
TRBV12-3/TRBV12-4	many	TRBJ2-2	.	TGTGCCAGCCAGTTTACCAGCGGGAACACCGGGGAGCTGTTTTTT	CASQFTSGNTGELFF
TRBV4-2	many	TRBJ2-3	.	TGTGCCAGCAGCCAAGAGGGGGGCCCAGATACGCAGTATTTT	CASSQEGGPDTQYF
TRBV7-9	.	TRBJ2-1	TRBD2	TGTGCCAGCAGCTTCCGCGGGCTGGGACTAGCGGACAATGAGCAGTTCTTC	CASSFRGLGLADNEQFF
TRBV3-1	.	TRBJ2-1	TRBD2	TGTGCCAGCAGCCAAGGGACTAGAGCCGACAATGAGCAGTTCTTC	CASSQGTRADNEQFF
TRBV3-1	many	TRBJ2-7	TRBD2	TGTGCCAGCAGCCAAGATCCGGCTAGCGGAACCTACGAGCAGTACTTC	CASSQDPASGTYEQYF
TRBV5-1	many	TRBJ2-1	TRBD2	TGCGCCAGCAGCGTCCTAGCGGGGGGGGTCGATGAGCAGTTCTTC	CASSVLAGGVDEQFF
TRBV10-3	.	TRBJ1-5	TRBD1	TGTGTCATCAGAACAGGGGAGGAACAGCCCCAGCATTTT	CVIRTGEEQPQHF
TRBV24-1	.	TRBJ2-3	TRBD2	TGTGCCACCAGTGATATGAGGACTAGCGGGTTTAGCACAGATACGCAGTATTTT	CATSDMRTSGFSTDTQYF
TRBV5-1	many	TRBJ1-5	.	TGCGCCAGCAGTTTGACAGGCGGCCCCAATCAGCCCCAGCATTTT	CASSLTGGPNQPQHF
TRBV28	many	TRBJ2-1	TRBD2	TGTGCCAGCAGTTTATACCCACTAGCGGGGGGGCCCGGTGAGCAGTTCTTC	CASSLYPLAGGPGEQFF
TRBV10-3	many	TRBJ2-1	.	TGTGCCATCAGTGAGTCGATAGGGGGCTCCTACAATGAGCAGTTCTTC	CAISESIGGSYNEQFF
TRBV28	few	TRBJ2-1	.	TGTGCCAGCAGTTTAGACACGTCAAGTAGCTCCTACAATGAGCAGTTCTTC	CASSLDTSSSSYNEQFF
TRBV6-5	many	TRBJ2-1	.	TGTGCCAGCAGTTCTTCACAGGGTTGGGTCCTCAATGAGCAGTTCTTC	CASSSSQGWVLNEQFF
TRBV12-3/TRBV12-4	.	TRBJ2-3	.	TGTGCCAGCAGGCCACAGACAGATACGCAGTATTTT	CASRPQTDTQYF
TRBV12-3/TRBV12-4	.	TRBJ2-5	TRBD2	TGTGCCAGCAGTTTTCGGATCACGGGGGGGCCGGAGACCCAGTACTTC	CASSFRITGGPETQYF
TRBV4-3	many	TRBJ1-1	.	TGCGCCAGCAGCCCGATAGCAGGGTGGACTGAAGCTTTCTTT	CASSPIAGWTEAFF
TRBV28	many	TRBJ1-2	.	TGTGCCAGCAGTTTGATGACGGGTGGCTACACCTTC	CASSLMTGGYTF
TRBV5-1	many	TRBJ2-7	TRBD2	TGCGCCAGCAGCTTGACTAGCGGTCGCTACGAGCAGTACTTC	CASSLTSGRYEQYF
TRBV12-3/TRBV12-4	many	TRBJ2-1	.	TGTGCCAGCAGTTTAGATGACTATGAGCAGTTCTTC	CASSLDDYEQFF
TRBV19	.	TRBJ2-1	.	TGTGCCAGTAGTATGGAGGCTCCAGGCTTCTTCGACTCCTACAATGAGCAGTTCTTC	CASSMEAPGFFDSYNEQFF
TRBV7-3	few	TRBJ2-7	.	TGTGCCAGCAGCCCGGACGGTTCCGGGTCCTACGAGCAGTACTTC	CASSPDGSGSYEQYF
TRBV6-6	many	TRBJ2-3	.	TGTGCCAGCAGTTACCTAGGGCCCGATACGCAGTATTTT	CASSYLGPDTQYF
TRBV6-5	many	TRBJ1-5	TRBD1	TGTGCCAGCAGTTCCACAGGGGCGAACAATCAGCCCCAGCATTTT	CASSSTGANNQPQHF
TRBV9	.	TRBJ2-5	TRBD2	TGTGCCAGCAGCCGGACTAGCGAGTACCAAGAGACCCAGTACTTC	CASSRTSEYQETQYF
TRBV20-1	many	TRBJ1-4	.	TGCAGTGCCCTATGGACAGACTCCATTAATGAAAAACTGTTTTTT	CSALWTDSINEKLFF
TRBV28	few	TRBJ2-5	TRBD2	TGTGCCAGCAGCCACGGACTAGCGGGGGGCCCAGAGACCCAGTACTTC	CASSHGLAGGPETQYF
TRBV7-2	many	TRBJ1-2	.	TGTGCCAGCAGCTCCACTCCCACTCGATTTGAAGGTGGCTACACCTTC	CASSSTPTRFEGGYTF
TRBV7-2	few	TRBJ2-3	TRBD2	TGTGCCAGCAGCTTAGCTAGCGGGGACACAGATACGCAGTATTTT	CASSLASGDTDTQYF
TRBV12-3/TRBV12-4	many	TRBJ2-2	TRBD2	TGTGCCAGCAGTTCTTCTAGCGGGAGGTCCACCGGGGAGCTGTTTTTT	CASSSSSGRSTGELFF
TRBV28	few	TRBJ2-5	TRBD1	TGTGCCAGCACCCGACAGGGCCCAGAGACCCAGTACTTC	CASTRQGPETQYF
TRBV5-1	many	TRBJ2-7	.	TGCGCCAGCAGCTTGGCCGCGAAAGCCTACGAGCAGTACTTC	CASSLAAKAYEQYF
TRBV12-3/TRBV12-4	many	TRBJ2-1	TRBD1	TGTGCCAGCAGACGGCGACAGGGGAACAATGAGCAGTTCTTC	CASRRRQGNNEQFF
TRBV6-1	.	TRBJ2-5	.	TGTGCCAGCAGTGCTACGTGGACCCAGTACTTC	CASSATWTQYF
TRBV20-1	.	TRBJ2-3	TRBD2	TGCAGTGCTCCGGGACTAGCGGTCACAGATACGCAGTATTTT	CSAPGLAVTDTQYF
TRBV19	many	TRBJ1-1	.	TGTGCCAGTATAAGAAACACTGAAGCTTTCTTT	CASIRNTEAFF
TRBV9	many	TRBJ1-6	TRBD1	TGTGCCAGCAGCGTAGTCCCGGGACAGGGAAATTCACCCCTCCACTTT	CASSVVPGQGNSPLHF
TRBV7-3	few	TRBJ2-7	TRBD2	TGTGCCAGCAGCTTAAATAGCGGGAAGGGCTCCTACGAGCAGTACTTC	CASSLNSGKGSYEQYF
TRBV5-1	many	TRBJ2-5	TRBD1	TGCGCCAGCAGCCTTCTACGGGACAGACAAGAGACCCAGTACTTC	CASSLLRDRQETQYF
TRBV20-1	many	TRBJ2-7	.	TGCAGTGCCCTACAGGGCCACGAGCAGTACTTC	CSALQGHEQYF
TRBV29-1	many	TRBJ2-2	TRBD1	TGCAGCGTGTCCGGGACAGTTAACACCGGGGAGCTGTTTTTT	CSVSGTVNTGELFF
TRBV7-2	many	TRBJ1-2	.	TGTGCCAGCAGCCTACGGGACGGCTATGGCTACACCTTC	CASSLRDGYGYTF
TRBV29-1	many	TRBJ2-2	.	TGCAGCGTTGAATTCCGGGGGCGGACCGGGGAGCTGTTTTTT	CSVEFRGRTGELFF
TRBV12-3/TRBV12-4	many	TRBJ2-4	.	TGTGCCAGCAGTCCTCAGGCTGTTTTAGCCAAAAACATTCAGTACTTC	CASSPQAVLAKNIQYF
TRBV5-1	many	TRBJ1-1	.	TGCGCCAGCAGCTCGGATCTGAACACTGAAGCTTTCTTT	CASSSDLNTEAFF
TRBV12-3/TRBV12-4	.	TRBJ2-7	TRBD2	TGTGCCAGCAGGGGGACTAGCGGGACCTTGGTAGAGCAGTACTTC	CASRGTSGTLVEQYF
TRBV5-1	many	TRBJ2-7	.	TGCGCCAGCAGAACCGGGACAAGCCTCGAGCAGTACTTC	CASRTGTSLEQYF
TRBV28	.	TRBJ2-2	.	TGTGCCAGCAGTTTACTTACATTCACCGGGGAGCTGTTTTTT	CASSLLTFTGELFF
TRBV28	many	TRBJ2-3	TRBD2	TGTGCCAGCAGCACCGGCGCTCTCGTTCTGCGGGAGGGCCCCGATACGCAGTATTTT	CASSTGALVLREGPDTQYF
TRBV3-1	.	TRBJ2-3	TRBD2	TGTGCCAGCAGCCAAGAAAACATCGGACTAGCGACCGTGGATACGCAGTATTTT	CASSQENIGLATVDTQYF
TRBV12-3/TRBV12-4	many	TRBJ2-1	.	TGTGCCAGCAGTTTAACGAGGCGCCACAATGAGCAGTTCTTC	CASSLTRRHNEQFF
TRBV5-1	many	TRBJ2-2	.	TGCGCCAGCAGCGCTACTAGCTCCGACACCGGGGAGCTGTTTTTT	CASSATSSDTGELFF
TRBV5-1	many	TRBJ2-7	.	TGCGCCAGCAGCTTCGAGGGTTCCTACGAGCAGTACTTC	CASSFEGSYEQYF
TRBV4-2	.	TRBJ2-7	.	TGTGCCAGCAGCGGCTCCTACGACCAGTACTTC	CASSGSYDQYF
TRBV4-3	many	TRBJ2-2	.	TGCGCCAGCAGCCAATACAGGGCGAACACCGGGGAGCTGTTTTTT	CASSQYRANTGELFF